This TCR beta chain stems from a study of CD8+ T cells in alopecia areata. Study in general: A regimen of oral tofacitinib, 5 to 10 mg twice daily, was given to treated patients.

Described treatment: oral pan-JAK inhibitor, 5-10 mg twice daily. Collected material from alopecia areata patients comprised lesional scalp punch biopsies and peripheral blood. Broader study findings: Scalp sample data also include resident alphabeta T cells from normal skin. Because of a solitary nonresponder, the connection of baseline CD8+ expansion to response stays uncertain.

The table lists this clone with a few counts. Its target is unknown. Sequencing used cDNA as its template, made by extracting RNA and reverse transcribing it. Some clones are missing from TCRdb's copy, which holds only in-frame ones; the method was immunoSEQ multiplex PCR. The sample holds over 150,000 clones; roughly three fifths are singletons and the top ten take around 0.69%. The CDR3 is made up of 14 amino acids. Looked up from germline, CDR1 is MDHEN and CDR2 is SYDVKM. Trimming stripped 6 bases from V and 13 bases from J, with 24 bases between. This TCR was sampled from a human donor with alopecia areata. The input for sequencing was CD4+ T cells sorted from blood, taken at week 4, from a patient treated with tofacitinib. This chain connects TRBV28 to TRBJ1-1, with D maybe TRBD1 (5 bases). CDR3 DNA: TGTGCCAGCAGGGTCTCGGGACCGCTTCGGGTGGGTTTCTTT. Translated, it gives CASRVSGPLRVGFF.